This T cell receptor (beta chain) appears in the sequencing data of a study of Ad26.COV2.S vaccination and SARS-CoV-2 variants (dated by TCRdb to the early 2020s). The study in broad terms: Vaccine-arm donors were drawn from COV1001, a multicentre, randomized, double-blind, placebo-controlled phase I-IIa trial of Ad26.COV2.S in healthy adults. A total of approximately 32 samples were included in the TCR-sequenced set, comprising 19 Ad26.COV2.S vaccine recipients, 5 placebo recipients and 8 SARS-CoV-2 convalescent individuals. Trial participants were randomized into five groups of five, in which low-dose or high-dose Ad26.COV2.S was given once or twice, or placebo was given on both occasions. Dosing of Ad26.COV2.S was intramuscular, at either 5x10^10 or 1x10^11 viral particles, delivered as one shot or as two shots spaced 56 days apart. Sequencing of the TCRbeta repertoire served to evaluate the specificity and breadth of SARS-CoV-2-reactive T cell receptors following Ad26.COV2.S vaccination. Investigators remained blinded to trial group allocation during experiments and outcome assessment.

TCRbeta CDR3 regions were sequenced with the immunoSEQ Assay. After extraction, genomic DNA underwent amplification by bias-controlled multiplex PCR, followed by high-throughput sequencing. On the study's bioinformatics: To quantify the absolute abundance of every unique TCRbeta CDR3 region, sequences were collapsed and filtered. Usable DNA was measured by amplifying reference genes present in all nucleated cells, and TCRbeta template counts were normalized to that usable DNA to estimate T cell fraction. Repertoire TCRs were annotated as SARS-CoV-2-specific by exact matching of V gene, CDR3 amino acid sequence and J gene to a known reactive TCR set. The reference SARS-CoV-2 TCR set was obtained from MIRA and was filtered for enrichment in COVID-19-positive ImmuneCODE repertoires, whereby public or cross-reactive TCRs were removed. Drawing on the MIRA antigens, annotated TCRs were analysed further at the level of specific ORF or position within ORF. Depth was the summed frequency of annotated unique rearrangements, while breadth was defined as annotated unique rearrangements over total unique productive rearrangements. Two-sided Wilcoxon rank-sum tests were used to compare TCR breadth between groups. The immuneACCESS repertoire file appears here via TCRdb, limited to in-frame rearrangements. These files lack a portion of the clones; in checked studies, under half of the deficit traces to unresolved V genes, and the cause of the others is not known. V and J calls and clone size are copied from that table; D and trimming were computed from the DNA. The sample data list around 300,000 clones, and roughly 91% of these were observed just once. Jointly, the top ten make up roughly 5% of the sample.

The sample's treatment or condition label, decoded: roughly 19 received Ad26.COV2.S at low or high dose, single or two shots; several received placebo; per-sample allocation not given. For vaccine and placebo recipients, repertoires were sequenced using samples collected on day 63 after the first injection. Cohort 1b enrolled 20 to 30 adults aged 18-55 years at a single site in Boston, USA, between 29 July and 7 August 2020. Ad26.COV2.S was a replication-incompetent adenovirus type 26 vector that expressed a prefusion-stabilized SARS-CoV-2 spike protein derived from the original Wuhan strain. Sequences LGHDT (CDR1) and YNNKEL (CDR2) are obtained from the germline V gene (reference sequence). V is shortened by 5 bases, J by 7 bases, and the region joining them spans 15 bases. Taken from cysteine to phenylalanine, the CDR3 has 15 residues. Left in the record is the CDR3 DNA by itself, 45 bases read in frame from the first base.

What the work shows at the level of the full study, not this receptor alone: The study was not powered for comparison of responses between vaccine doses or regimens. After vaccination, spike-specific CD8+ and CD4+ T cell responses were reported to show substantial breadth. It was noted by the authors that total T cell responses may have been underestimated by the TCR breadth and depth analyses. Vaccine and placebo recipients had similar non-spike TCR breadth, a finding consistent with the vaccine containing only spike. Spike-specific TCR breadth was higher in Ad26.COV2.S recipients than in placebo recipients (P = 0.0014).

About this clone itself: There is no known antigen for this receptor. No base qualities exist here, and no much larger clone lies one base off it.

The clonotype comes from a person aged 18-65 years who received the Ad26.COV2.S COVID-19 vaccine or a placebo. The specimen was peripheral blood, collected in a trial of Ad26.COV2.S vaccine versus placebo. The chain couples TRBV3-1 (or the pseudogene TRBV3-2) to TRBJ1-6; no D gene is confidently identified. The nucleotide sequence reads TGTGCCAGCAGCTTGGACCCCGCGGGAAATTCACCCCTCCACTTT. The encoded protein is CASSLDPAGNSPLHF.